One sample yielded the 29 T cell receptor beta chains listed below, sequenced in a study of T cell responses to AZD1222 COVID-19 vaccine. The data were produced by immunoSEQ multiplex PCR, yet TCRdb's version contains in-frame clones alone and is incomplete. The table lists about 150,000 clones, about nine tenths of them singletons. The sample in question was peripheral blood, obtained 28 days after the second AZD1222 dose. These TCRs come from an adult who received the AZD1222 COVID-19 vaccine.

The rearrangement joins TRBV6-2 or TRBV6-3 to TRBJ2-1; no reliable D call. CDR1 is MNHEY and CDR2 is SVGEGT in the germline V gene. V was pared by 2 bases and J by 6 bases, with 17 bases between. This CDR3 contains 16 residues. The CDR3 DNA is TGTGCCAGCAGTTACCGATGGGGTCCCCCCACCAATGAGCAGTTCTTC. Translation: CASSYRWGPPTNEQFF.

This clone was seen a handful of times. V gene TRBV15 combines with J gene TRBJ1-4, with D possibly being TRBD1 (5 bases). Per germline, CDR1 LNHNV and CDR2 YYDKDF (reference sequence). Trimming removed 0 bases at V and 6 bases at J, with 14 bases between. The CDR3 length is 16 residues. The CDR3 loop reads CATSRETGHGDEKLFF. CDR3 DNA sequence: TGTGCCACCAGCAGAGAAACAGGACATGGGGATGAAAAACTGTTTTTT.

This clone appeared many times. The V and J genes are TRBV3-1 (or the pseudogene TRBV3-2) and TRBJ1-1, with 7 bases fitting TRBD1. The CDR3 is made up of 13 amino acids. With 2 bases clipped from V and 9 bases from J, the junction kept 6 bases outside the gene matches. The germline gives CDR1 LGHDT, CDR2 YNNKEL (reference sequence). CDR3 coding DNA: TGTGCCAGCAGCCAACGAGGGGGCGAACAAGCTTTCTTT. Amino acids: CASSQRGGEQAFF.

CDR3 bases: TGCGCCAGCAGTTTCTCCTCTGGGGGGCACACTGAAGCTTTCTTT. Its translation is CASSFSSGGHTEAFF. The rearrangement links TRBV5-1 to TRBJ1-1; the D gene is possibly TRBD1 (6 bases). Trimming pared 5 bases from V and 3 bases from J, leaving 17 bases between. Per the germline V gene, CDR1 is SGHRS and CDR2 is YFSETQ. The CDR3 has 15 residues.

V and J are TRBV5-1 and TRBJ1-1, with a tentative D call TRBD1 (6 bases). Germline CDR1 SGHRS, CDR2 YFSETQ. CDR3 length: 16 amino acids. Between the trimmed V and J ends, which lost 0 bases and 5 bases, there was a span of 17 bases. DNA for the CDR3: TGCGCCAGCAGCTTGGCTGCGGGGGGCGCGGGGACTGAAGCTTTCTTT. This encodes CASSLAAGGAGTEAFF.

This CDR3 reads CASSARGVYEQYF. The CDR3 DNA follows: TGCGCCAGCAGCGCGAGGGGGGTCTACGAGCAGTACTTC. The chain employs TRBV5-1 and TRBJ2-7, with D perhaps matching TRBD1 or TRBD2 (6 bases each). The CDR3 runs to 13 residues. Germline assignment: CDR1 SGHRS and CDR2 YFSETQ. The ends were cut back, 4 bases at V and 3 bases at J, with 11 bases in the middle.

The gene calls are TRBV3-1 (or the pseudogene TRBV3-2) and TRBJ2-4; the D call may be TRBD1 or TRBD2 (5 bases each). Trimming removed 3 bases from V and 1 base from J, with 10 bases in between. The CDR3 length is 15 residues. CDR1 and CDR2 (germline): LGHDT, YNNKEL (reference sequence). The CDR3 nucleotides are TGTGCCAGCAGCCATACGGGGCCGGCCAAAAACATTCAGTACTTC. Translating gives CASSHTGPAKNIQYF.

The chain combines TRBV18 with TRBJ2-2; D is possibly TRBD1 or TRBD2 (6 bases each). The CDR3 runs 16 residues. Trimming took off 1 base at V and 3 bases at J, with 12 bases between the two ends. Germline CDR1 KGHSH, CDR2 LQKENI. In DNA, the CDR3 is TGTGCCAGCTCACCACGCGGGACACCGGACACCGGGGAGCTGTTTTTT. This sequence encodes CASSPRGTPDTGELFF.

Only a few counts were recorded for this clone. V usage is TRBV6-6 and J usage is TRBJ2-2; weak D call: TRBD1 (5 bases). The germline V gene encodes CDR1 MNHNY and CDR2 SVGAGI (reference sequence). The V end lost 2 bases, the J end lost 5 bases, and 12 bases lay between the germline ends. The CDR3 extends over 15 amino acids. DNA for the CDR3: TGTGCCAGCAGTTACCAACAGGACGGGACCGGGGAGCTGTTTTTT. This encodes CASSYQQDGTGELFF.

CDR3 amino acids: CAWGRDRGNEKLFF. CDR3 in DNA: TGTGCCTGGGGAAGGGACAGGGGTAATGAAAAACTGTTTTTT. This chain connects TRBV30 to TRBJ1-4; TRBD1 matches 10 bases. After removal of 5 bases from V and 4 bases from J, the junction contained 4 bases not matched to a gene. Germline CDR1 reads GTSNPN; CDR2 reads SVGIG (reference sequence). The CDR3 covers 14 residues. Supplemented by reference TRBV30 and TRBJ1-4, the full variable domain reads SQTIHQWPATLVQPVGSPLSLECTVEGTSNPNLYWYRQAAGRGLQLLFYSVGIGQISSEVPQNLSASRPQDRQFILSSKKLLLSDSGFYLCAWGRDRGNEKLFFGSGTQLSVL.

On this clone: The junction does not match germline at one end; this may be a read error. The rearrangement links TRBV11-2 to TRBJ2-7; weak D call: TRBD1 (5 bases). CDR1 is SGHAT, CDR2 FQNNGV, per germline. The CDR3 consists of 14 residues. CDR3 sequence: CASTLDTRVYEQYF. In DNA, the CDR3 is TGTGCCAGCACCTTAGACACCAGGGTATACGAGCAGTACTTC.

The chain carries TRBV7-2 and TRBJ1-4; a possible D gene is TRBD1 (6 bases). Germline assignment: CDR1 SGHTA and CDR2 FQGNSA. The CDR3 totals 18 residues. V was trimmed by 5 bases and J by 7 bases, leaving 26 bases between them. The CDR3 nucleotides are TGTGCCAGCAGCCACAAGGAGTGGGCCGGACAGAGGGGTGAAAAACTGTTTTTT. It codes for CASSHKEWAGQRGEKLFF.

V usage is TRBV6-4 and J usage is TRBJ2-3; 8 bases align to TRBD2. Trimming removed 0 bases from V and 1 base from J; junction bases left unmatched: 0. The CDR3 consists of 15 residues. Germline CDR1 reads MRHNA; CDR2 reads SNTAGT. CDR3 loop: CASSDSSGGTDTQYF. Written as DNA, the CDR3 is TGTGCCAGCAGTGACTCTAGCGGGGGCACAGATACGCAGTATTTT.

The sample holds a few counts of this clone. The chain's CDR3 is CATRGEYNSPLHF. The CDR3 DNA reads TGTGCCACCCGGGGGGAGTATAATTCACCCCTCCACTTT. The chain recombines TRBV27 with TRBJ1-6; perhaps TRBD1 as D (5 bases). Germline values: CDR1 MNHEY, CDR2 SMNVEV (reference sequence). The CDR3 spans 13 residues. Between the trimmed V and J ends, which lost 10 bases and 4 bases, there was a span of 11 bases.

The V and J genes are TRBV19 and TRBJ1-3; D remains ambiguous. The germline V gene has CDR1 LNHDA and CDR2 SQIVND (reference sequence). The CDR3 is made up of 15 amino acids. Deletions cut 5 bases from V and 0 bases from J, with 11 bases between. The CDR3 is CASSLSATSGNTIYF. CDR3 DNA: TGTGCCAGTAGTCTCAGCGCAACCTCTGGAAACACCATATATTTT.

The J gene is TRBJ2-7, the V gene TRBV29-1; 9 nucleotides align to TRBD1. CDR1 and CDR2 (germline): SQVTM, ANQGSEA. V lost 4 bases to trimming and J lost 5 bases; unmatched junction nucleotides: 6. The CDR3 is 13 residues long. The CDR3 spells CSVAWGQGNEQYF. In DNA form, the CDR3 reads TGCAGCGTTGCCTGGGGACAGGGAAACGAGCAGTACTTC.

This clone was counted between two and nine times. This chain uses TRBV19 with TRBJ2-3; TRBD2 aligns across 7 bases. V lost 5 bases, J lost 0 bases, and 5 bases stayed unmatched. Germline CDR1 and CDR2: LNHDA and SQIVND (reference sequence). The CDR3 has 15 residues. The chain's CDR3 is CASSDRTRSTDTQYF. Here the CDR3 DNA reads TGTGCCAGTAGTGACCGGACTAGGAGCACAGATACGCAGTATTTT.

The rearrangement links TRBV25-1 to TRBJ1-2; D gene ambiguous. V was pared by 2 bases and J by 8 bases, with 9 bases between. The CDR3 sequence is 12 residues long. The V gene's germline CDR1 is MGHDK and CDR2 SYGVNS. The CDR3 DNA reads as TGTGCCAGCAGTGAAGATGGGAGGGGCTACACCTTC. It yields the protein CASSEDGRGYTF.

This chain connects TRBV19 to TRBJ2-1; 12 bases line up with TRBD2. This CDR3 is built from 17 residues. V lost 3 bases to trimming and J lost 7 bases; unmatched junction nucleotides: 10. CDR1 is LNHDA and CDR2 is SQIVND in the germline V gene (reference sequence). The CDR3 DNA reads TGTGCCAGTAGTATTCCCCTACTAGCGGGAGGCAAAAATGAGCAGTTCTTC. Its protein is CASSIPLLAGGKNEQFF.

The chain links TRBV6-2 or TRBV6-3 to TRBJ2-5, with 13 bases fitting TRBD2. This CDR3 region has 16 residues. The V gene end was trimmed by 5 bases and the J gene end by 1 base; junction bases not matched to a gene: 4. Looked up from germline, CDR1 is MNHEY and CDR2 is SVGEGT. CDR3 DNA: TGTGCCAGCAGTCCCCGGACTAGCGGGAGCCAAGAGACCCAGTACTTC. This sequence encodes CASSPRTSGSQETQYF.

This chain's CDR3 is CASSYGRGGNEQFF. In DNA, the CDR3 is TGTGCCAGCAGTTATGGGCGGGGAGGGAATGAGCAGTTCTTC. The chain joins TRBV6-5 to TRBJ2-1, with 7 positions matching TRBD2. The CDR3 extends over 14 amino acids. J lost 7 bases, V lost 3 bases, and 6 bases had no gene match. Per germline, CDR1 MNHEY and CDR2 SVGAGI.

This chain connects TRBV6-1 to TRBJ2-7; possible D gene TRBD1, 6 bases. The CDR3 loop spans 15 amino acids. Germline CDR1 reads MNHNS; CDR2 reads SASEGT. V lost 0 bases and J 0 bases, leaving 9 bases between the germline ends. The CDR3 sequence is CASSEAPDSSYEQYF. The CDR3 DNA sequence: TGTGCCAGCAGTGAAGCGCCGGACAGCTCCTACGAGCAGTACTTC.

J is TRBJ1-2 and V is TRBV11-1; D possibly corresponds to TRBD1 (5 bases). Trimming removed 1 base from V and 8 bases from J, with 11 bases in between. Germline CDR1 SGHAT, CDR2 FQDESV (reference sequence). This CDR3 is built from 13 residues. CDR3 DNA sequence: TGTGCCAGCAGCTTAGGCCGCCGACAGGGCTACACCTTC. Protein: CASSLGRRQGYTF.

This chain links TRBV3-1 (or the pseudogene TRBV3-2) with TRBJ2-1, with D maybe TRBD1 (7 bases). The germline V gene encodes CDR1 LGHDT and CDR2 YNNKEL (reference sequence). The length of the CDR3 is 18 residues. With 3 bases removed from V and 6 bases from J, the gap between germline ends came to 24 bases. For the CDR3, the DNA is TGTGCCAGCAGCCATCTTGCCCTGGAGGGGGCGAGGCGCAATGAGCAGTTCTTC. Translated, it gives CASSHLALEGARRNEQFF.

The chain uses TRBV2 and TRBJ1-4; 8 bases fit TRBD1. Germline CDR1 reads SNHLY; CDR2 reads FYNNEI. This CDR3 contains 13 residues. The V segment lost 11 bases and the J segment 7 bases; nucleotides outside the gene matches: 9. CDR3 sequence (DNA): TGTGCCGGACAGGGAGGGTGGGGTGAAAAACTGTTTTTT. Its translation: CAGQGGWGEKLFF.

V usage is TRBV4-3 and J usage is TRBJ2-1; 7 positions match TRBD2. This CDR3 contains 16 residues. Germline CDR1 reads LGHNA; CDR2 reads YSLEER. After removal of 4 bases from V and 7 bases from J, the junction contained 13 bases not matched to a gene. CDR3 in amino acids: CASSRRLSGTGNEQFF. Here the CDR3 DNA reads TGCGCCAGCAGCCGGCGTCTAAGCGGGACTGGGAATGAGCAGTTCTTC.

The rearrangement joins TRBV11-3 to TRBJ1-1; D call uncertain. Per germline, CDR1 SGHNT and CDR2 YENEEA. The CDR3 covers 13 residues. V lost 5 bases, J lost 4 bases, and 11 bases lay in between. The CDR3 sequence is CASSADHGTEAFF. The CDR3 nucleotides read TGTGCCAGCAGCGCGGACCACGGCACTGAAGCTTTCTTT.

This clone was observed at least ten times. This rearrangement joins TRBV18 to TRBJ2-7, with 9 bases lining up with TRBD1. The trim removed 4 bases at V and 1 base at J, leaving 2 bases unmatched. CDR1 KGHSH and CDR2 LQKENI come from the germline V gene. The CDR3 has 14 residues. CDR3: CASSLGQGSYEQYF. CDR3 DNA: TGTGCCAGCTCACTGGGACAGGGTTCCTACGAGCAGTACTTC.

The chain couples TRBV19 to TRBJ1-3; no firm D call. Between the trimmed V and J ends, which lost 10 bases and 0 bases, there was a span of 7 bases. Germline-derived CDR1 and CDR2 are LNHDA and SQIVND (reference sequence). The CDR3 has 12 amino acids. In nucleotides, the CDR3 is TGTGCCACACAAGTCTCTGGAAACACCATATATTTT. It yields the protein CATQVSGNTIYF. The full variable domain, completed using reference TRBV19 and TRBJ1-3, is DGGITQSPKYLFRKEGQNVTLSCEQNLNHDAMYWYRQDPGQGLRLIYYSQIVNDFQKGDIAEGYSVSREKKESFPLTVTSAQKNPTAFYLCATQVSGNTIYFGEGSWLTVV.